Listed below are T cell receptor beta chains from one sample, sequenced in a study of blood T cell repertoires in COVID-19. Produced via immunoSEQ multiplex PCR; TCRdb's table is partial and in-frame only. The sample contains more than 200,000 clones, 70% to 85% of which appear only once. The sequenced sample was PBMCs or T cells enriched from blood (not recorded which). The receptors come from a man between 60 and 75 years old who had recovered from COVID-19. Each CDR3 is given with its conserved first and last residue. D genes are given only for firm matches. Size values are once, few and many counts, or a class for expanded clones, and some rows have none.

v_call,d_call,clone_size,cdr3_length,j_call,cdr3_nt,cdr3_aa
TRBV5-1,.,.,14,TRBJ1-2,TGCGCCAGCAGCGCTACTACAGGAAACTATGGCTACACCTTC,CASSATTGNYGYTF
TRBV12-5,.,.,11,TRBJ2-3,TGTGCTAGTGGCCTTCCAGATACGCAGTATTTT,CASGLPDTQYF
TRBV19,.,once,15,TRBJ1-4,TGTGCCAGTAGTGGCCGTGGCAGGGGCGATGAAAAACTGTTTTTT,CASSGRGRGDEKLFF
TRBV5-1,TRBD1,.,16,TRBJ2-2,TGCGCCAGCAGCTTGGCGACAGGGGGAAGCACCGGGGAGCTGTTTTTT,CASSLATGGSTGELFF
TRBV7-2,.,many,15,TRBJ2-1,TGTGCCAGCAGCCCTTCGGGCGGCAGGGGCAATGAGCAGTTCTTC,CASSPSGGRGNEQFF
TRBV6-5,TRBD1,.,15,TRBJ2-5,TGTGCCAGCAGTTACCTCACAGGGGCAGGACAGACCCAGTACTTC,CASSYLTGAGQTQYF
TRBV3-1/TRBV3-2,TRBD1,.,15,TRBJ1-4,TGTGCCAGCAGCCTCGGGACAGGGGGCAAGGAAAAACTGTTTTTT,CASSLGTGGKEKLFF
TRBV2,.,.,11,TRBJ2-7,TGTGCCAGCAACTTCCGCTACGAGCAGTACTTC,CASNFRYEQYF
TRBV15,.,.,14,TRBJ2-3,TGTGCCACCAGCAGAGATCCGGGGGCAGATACGCAGTATTTT,CATSRDPGADTQYF
TRBV6-5,.,.,15,TRBJ1-1,TGTGCCAGCTACTCCCTACAGGGAACTAACACTGAAGCTTTCTTT,CASYSLQGTNTEAFF
TRBV11-3,.,once,14,TRBJ2-1,TGTGCCAGCGGGGGGTCCACCGGGTACAATGAGCAGTTCTTC,CASGGSTGYNEQFF
TRBV5-1,.,.,17,TRBJ1-2,TGCGCCAGCAGCTTGTCCGACTCAGGGAATGGTGGCTATGGCTACACCTTC,CASSLSDSGNGGYGYTF
TRBV24-1,.,once,11,TRBJ2-5,TGTGCCACCTCGAGGGAAGAGACCCAGTACTTC,CATSREETQYF
TRBV11-1,.,.,15,TRBJ2-2,TGTGCCAGCAGCTTAGCGGGGGGGCAGTCCGGGGAGCTGTTTTTT,CASSLAGGQSGELFF